These 11 T cell receptor beta chains originate from one sample sequenced in a study of CXCR3-negative and CXCR3-positive naive CD8 T cells. Whole-study results and caveats: CXCR3-positive naive cells carried more hydrophobic TRB CDR3s than CXCR3-negative ones.

These TCRs' antigens remain unknown. With UMI labels, 5' RACE was used to prepare the TRB cDNA libraries. TCRdb reprocessed the 5' RACE reads; each CDR3 protein has one entry and no DNA is given. The specimen's table records 7,000 to 7,500 distinct CDR3 sequences. The sequencing sample was made of naive CXCR3+ CD8+ T cells from blood. Subset here: CD45RO-CCR7+CD27+CD95- naive CD8+ T cells expressing CXCR3 (TNR3+). The origin of the receptors is a human donor in good health. Some clones in this sample may be carry-over from other donors' samples.

The CDR3 loop reads CATSRDFLDTQYF. This sequence joins TRBV15 and TRBJ2-3. This CDR3 region has 13 residues. Germline loops: CDR1 LNHNV, CDR2 YYDKDF (reference sequence).

V is TRBV7-7 and J is TRBJ2-5; with no DNA, the TCRdb D assignment of TRBD2 cannot be verified. CDR3 length: 15 amino acids. The germline V gene encodes CDR1 SSHAT and CDR2 FNYEAQ (reference sequence). The CDR3: CASSNRLAGEETQYF.

This rearrangement joins TRBV20-1 to TRBJ2-7; TCRdb proposes TRBD1, but this gene call is untestable without DNA. CDR1 and CDR2 (germline): DFQATT, SNEGSKA (reference sequence). This CDR3 is 14 amino acids long. CDR3 amino acids: CSARDPLSYYEQYF.

The chain combines TRBV27 with TRBJ2-2; absent DNA, TCRdb's TRBD1 call cannot be checked. Looked up from germline, CDR1 is MNHEY and CDR2 is SMNVEV (reference sequence). The CDR3 has 15 amino acids. The CDR3 region is CASTWGQGDTGELFF.

The chain is built from TRBV20-1 and TRBJ2-7; TCRdb's assignment of TRBD1 cannot be checked, as there is no DNA. The germline V gene has CDR1 DFQATT and CDR2 SNEGSKA (reference sequence). The CDR3 consists of 15 residues. The CDR3 sequence is CSARDSLAGGYEQYF.

This clonotype is identified as medium-sized from frequency. The chain couples TRBV7-9 to TRBJ1-4; TCRdb returns TRBD1, unconfirmable since there is no DNA. Germline CDR1 SEHNR, CDR2 FQNEAQ (reference sequence). This CDR3 contains 14 residues. CDR3 in amino acids: CASSPGLGVEKLFF.

This chain connects TRBV28 to TRBJ2-5; TCRdb lists TRBD1, though no DNA is available to test this call. This CDR3 comprises 15 residues. Germline loops: CDR1 MDHEN, CDR2 SYDVKM. CDR3 amino acids: CASSPHPGQQETQYF.

The rearrangement joins TRBV29-1 to TRBJ1-1; checking the TCRdb D call of TRBD1 is not possible without DNA. CDR3 size: 15 residues. Germline V gene data show CDR1 as SQVTM and CDR2 as ANQGSEA. This chain's CDR3 is CSVDLTDRYYTEAFF.

This chain joins TRBV4-2 and TRBJ2-2; TCRdb designates TRBD2, a call that cannot be tested without DNA. The CDR3 contains 16 residues. CDR1 and CDR2 from the germline V gene are LGHNA and YNFKEQ. The CDR3 is CASSEGVAGITGELFF.

The V gene is TRBV29-1, the J gene TRBJ2-7. CDR1 is SQVTM, CDR2 ANQGSEA, per germline. This CDR3 has 13 amino acids. The CDR3 reads CSVRSRDSYEQYF.

The chain uses TRBV27 and TRBJ2-2; the D gene TCRdb calls, TRBD1, cannot be checked with no DNA. This CDR3 region has 14 residues. CDR1 and CDR2 from the germline V gene are MNHEY and SMNVEV (reference sequence). CDR3 sequence reads: CASSADRNTGELFF.